These 16 T cell receptor beta chains originate from one sample sequenced in a study of cytomegalovirus exposure and HLA in healthy donors. The study ran its PCR with 60 Vbeta and 13 Jbeta primers. The method was immunoSEQ multiplex PCR; TCRdb's version includes in-frame clones alone and lacks a portion of them. The repertoire holds about 180,000 clones, about 72% seen once, with 2% to 2.5% in the top ten. Specimen: PBMCs. These receptors came from a human donor in good health.

J is TRBJ1-3 and V is TRBV19, with D maybe TRBD1 (6 bases). V lost 4 bases and J 1 base, leaving 8 bases between the germline ends. CDR3 length: 14 residues. Per germline, CDR1 LNHDA and CDR2 SQIVND (reference sequence). In DNA form, the CDR3 reads TGTGCCAGTAGTACGGACAGTTCTGGAAACACCATATATTTT. Translation: CASSTDSSGNTIYF.

This clone was counted only a few times. The chain carries TRBV5-1 and TRBJ2-2; D remains ambiguous. V was shortened by 0 bases and J by 5 bases, with 8 bases between the two germline ends. The CDR3 covers 14 residues. Germline-derived CDR1 and CDR2 are SGHRS and YFSETQ. In nucleotides, the CDR3 is TGCGCCAGCAGCTTGGCCAAGGAGACCGGGGAGCTGTTTTTT. It is translated as CASSLAKETGELFF.

This clone has just one count. This sequence joins TRBV29-1 and TRBJ2-7; 9 bases fit TRBD1. The germline V gene encodes CDR1 SQVTM and CDR2 ANQGSEA. The CDR3 totals 13 residues. V shed 4 bases, J shed 7 bases, and the junction held 8 bases outside the gene matches. The chain's CDR3 is CSVVWTGAFEQYF. The CDR3 coding sequence is TGCAGCGTTGTCTGGACAGGGGCATTTGAGCAGTACTTC.

This clone came up a few times. The CDR3 here is CASSYSGTQEAFF. The CDR3 DNA follows: TGTGCCAGCAGTTACTCAGGGACACAAGAAGCTTTCTTT. V gene TRBV6-5 combines with J gene TRBJ1-1; TRBD1 is a possible D gene (6 bases). Looked up from germline, CDR1 is MNHEY and CDR2 is SVGAGI. There are 13 residues in the CDR3. The ends were cut back, 0 bases at V and 8 bases at J, with 10 bases in the middle.

The chain has TRBV29-1 and TRBJ2-3; the D is unclear. The length of the CDR3 is 13 residues. CDR1 is SQVTM, CDR2 ANQGSEA, per germline. The germline V and J ends were trimmed by 1 base and 6 bases, with 11 bases remaining between them. CDR3 protein: CSVEGAIRDTQYF. The CDR3 nucleotides read TGCAGCGTTGAAGGGGCCATCCGGGATACGCAGTATTTT.

This clone was found a few times. The chain carries TRBV7-8 and TRBJ1-5; 8 nucleotides agree with TRBD1. CDR3 length: 16 residues. Looked up from germline, CDR1 is SGHVS and CDR2 is FQNEAQ. The V gene end was trimmed by 0 bases and the J gene end by 4 bases; junction bases not matched to a gene: 5. The CDR3 DNA reads as TGTGCCAGCAGCTTAGCAGACAGGGGCCTTAATCAGCCCCAGCATTTT. Residues: CASSLADRGLNQPQHF.

Only a few counts were recorded for this clone. This sequence joins TRBV18 and TRBJ1-6; D unclear. CDR3 length equals 17 residues. Germline lookup yields CDR1 KGHSH and CDR2 LQKENI. Trimming cost V 2 bases and J 0 bases, with 11 bases left between them. CDR3 bases: TGTGCCAGCTCACCAGAGGTCGGGAGCTCCTATAATTCACCCCTCCACTTT. It encodes CASSPEVGSSYNSPLHF.

V and J are TRBV9 and TRBJ2-3, with TRBD2 matching 10 bases. The CDR3 has 16 residues. Trimming removed 4 bases from V and 2 bases from J; junction bases left unmatched: 7. Germline-derived CDR1 and CDR2 are SGDLS and YYNGEE. CDR3 DNA: TGTGCCAGCAGCCCCCAGCTAGCGGGGGCCACAGATACGCAGTATTTT. This sequence encodes CASSPQLAGATDTQYF.

The rearrangement joins TRBV11-2 to TRBJ2-7; 8 bases align to TRBD1. V gave up 5 bases and J gave up 6 bases; unmatched junction bases: 9. The CDR3 sequence is 14 residues long. CDR1 is SGHAT, CDR2 FQNNGV, per germline. The CDR3 here is CASSDGTGLFEQYF. CDR3 sequence (DNA): TGTGCCAGCAGCGACGGGACAGGTCTCTTCGAGCAGTACTTC. Together with reference TRBV11-2 and TRBJ2-7, the CDR3 gives the full variable domain: EAGVAQSPRYKIIEKRQSVAFWCNPISGHATLYWYQQILGQGPKLLIQFQNNGVVDDSQLPKDRFSAERLKGVDSTLKIQPAKLEDSAVYLCASSDGTGLFEQYFGPGTRLTVT.

This chain uses TRBV5-1 with TRBJ2-1; TRBD1 might be the D (6 bases). Germline V gene data show CDR1 as SGHRS and CDR2 as YFSETQ. V lost 2 bases and J lost 0, with 15 bases in between. The CDR3 contains 17 residues. The DNA for the CDR3 is TGCGCCAGCAGCTTTCGAGGGACAAGGAGCTCCTACAATGAGCAGTTCTTC. This codes for CASSFRGTRSSYNEQFF.

The chain uses TRBV6-5 and TRBJ1-5, with 8 bases identical to TRBD1. CDR3 size: 15 residues. Trimming removed 5 bases from V and 4 bases from J; junction bases left unmatched: 7. Germline V gives CDR1 MNHEY, CDR2 SVGAGI. The CDR3 DNA reads as TGTGCCAGCAGTAAACAGCGACAGGGGAATCAGCCCCAGCATTTT. Its translation is CASSKQRQGNQPQHF.

The chain is built from TRBV27 and TRBJ1-2; 7 bases line up with TRBD1. The CDR3 sequence is 16 residues long. The V and J ends lost 3 bases and 6 bases, in that order; junction bases with no gene match: 13. Germline CDR1 and CDR2: MNHEY and SMNVEV (reference sequence). As DNA, the CDR3 is TGTGCCAGCAGTTTCGGACAGGTTTTAGATCGGCATGGCTACACCTTC. Translation: CASSFGQVLDRHGYTF.

The rearrangement links TRBV5-1 to TRBJ1-3; TRBD1 matches 7 bases. The CDR3 totals 15 residues. Germline V lookup: CDR1 SGHRS, CDR2 YFSETQ. J was trimmed by 1 base and V by 4 bases; bases with no gene match: 5. The CDR3 coding sequence is TGCGCCAGCAGCCCGGCAGGGGGATCTGGAAACACCATATATTTT. Translation: CASSPAGGSGNTIYF.

This chain joins TRBV6-6 and TRBJ2-1; D ambiguous. The CDR3 is 14 residues long. CDR1 and CDR2 from the germline V gene are MNHNY and SVGAGI (reference sequence). Trimming left V 0 bases short and J 8 bases short, with 11 bases between. For the CDR3, the DNA is TGTGCCAGCAGTTACTCGAGGTCTACGGATGAGCAGTTCTTC. This sequence encodes CASSYSRSTDEQFF.

The rearrangement joins TRBV11-3 to TRBJ1-1; D is unresolved. CDR3 length: 13 residues. The ends were cut back, 3 bases at V and 5 bases at J, with 10 bases in the middle. Germline V lookup: CDR1 SGHNT, CDR2 YENEEA. The CDR3 DNA reads TGTGCCAGCAGCTTTAAACCGGGGACTGAAGCTTTCTTT. This translates into CASSFKPGTEAFF.

The rearrangement uses TRBV27 and TRBJ2-7; the match to TRBD2 covers 9 bases. The V and J ends lost 2 bases and 6 bases, in that order; junction bases with no gene match: 5. The germline gives CDR1 MNHEY, CDR2 SMNVEV (reference sequence). The CDR3 loop spans 14 amino acids. The CDR3 nucleotides are TGTGCCAGCAGTTTAGCTAGCGGGGTTGCCGAGCAGTACTTC. Its protein product is CASSLASGVAEQYF.